This T cell receptor beta chain was sequenced for a study of regulatory T cells in long-lasting Graves disease (dated by TCRdb to 2020 to 2023). About the investigation overall: Persistent Graves' disease was defined as antithyroid drug treatment for over 5 years with persistently positive TSH receptor autoantibodies. Persistent Graves' disease patients were compared with newly diagnosed Graves' disease patients by peripheral blood TCR sequencing and RNA sequencing. The study took place in China and was registered as a clinical trial. A total of 35 or so samples were covered by TCR sequencing, comprising approximately 13 persistent and approximately 20 newly diagnosed Graves' disease patients. In the clinical cohort, patients with persistent Graves' disease had used antithyroid drugs for an average of roughly ten years. The research as a whole found: Because the primary lesion, thyroid tissue, could not be accessed, the study looked at peripheral blood alone. The authors noted that the small sample size was a limitation that may lower accuracy. More public clonotypes were shared among persistent patients (over 2,500) than among newly diagnosed patients (roughly 960). Lower TCR Shannon entropy and fewer highly expanded clones were observed in persistent Graves' disease patients than in newly diagnosed patients, which suggested clonal expansion. Sequencing and analysis were limited to the TCR beta chain. Preferential use of TRBV28, TRBJ1-2 and TRBJ2-5 was observed in persistent disease, whereas TRBV20-1 and TRBJ2-1 were favored in newly diagnosed disease.

Library generation was performed with multiplex PCR. Sequencing was carried out with an Illumina HiSeq 4000. TCR beta libraries were built with iRepertoire HTBI primers and Arm-PCR amplification of CDR3 regions. PCR products were gel purified before sequencing. The paper's processing steps were these. Gene usage analysis of CDR3 amino acid clonotypes relied on the roughly 60 TRBV and 14 TRBJ segments identified across samples. COPE and FqMerger were used to merge filtered high-quality paired reads into contigs. Contigs were aligned with BLAST to IMGT TRBV, TRBD and TRBJ reference genes, and CDR3 was defined per IMGT. Highly expanded clones were defined as clonotypes with a frequency above 0.1%. Shannon entropy was used to measure repertoire diversity, and the Gini coefficient was used to measure V-J evenness. A clonotype was considered public if more than one individual shared it. TCRdb reworked the public reads: Q25 trimming with fastp, MiXCR clone assembly, productive beta chains retained. Here each entry gathers all rows of one CDR3 protein and keeps the most common genes and DNA. These V and J calls are TCRdb output, not the study's own analysis. Within this sample are roughly 470,000 distinct CDR3 sequences, with 20% of them counted one time only. Of the sample, about 8.3% is held by the ten largest clones.

This clonotype has at least ten counts. Its antigen remains undetermined. No base qualities exist here, and no much larger clone lies one base off it. V lost 2 bases and J lost 5 bases; the stretch between them is 19 bases long. CDR1 MNHEY and CDR2 SVGAGI are derived from the germline V gene. Counted from cysteine to phenylalanine, this CDR3 has 16 amino acids. The entry retains the CDR3 DNA only, 48 bases that are in frame from base 1. Taken with the paper, the label for time point translates to: persistent/refractory GD, antithyroid drugs over 5 years with positive TRAb. For both TCR sequencing and RNA sequencing, RNA was extracted from PBMCs using TRIzol. The diagnosis of Graves' disease followed American Thyroid Association guidelines. Recruitment of patients was carried out at an endocrinology department in Xi'an, China. Each patient gave about 9.1 milliliters of peripheral blood, collected in an EDTA anticoagulant tube. Ficoll Paque Plus density gradient separation was used to isolate PBMCs, and no further T cell sorting was performed. An Agilent 2100 Bioanalyzer and agarose gel were used to check RNA quality, and a NanoDrop 2000 was used to measure RNA concentration.

Recombination connected TRBV6-5 to TRBJ2-7; the D gene cannot be resolved beyond TRBD1 or TRBD2, each matching 6 bases. The source is a female donor with Graves disease. The material was peripheral blood mononuclear cells (PBMCs), obtained when the disease was refractory, from a patient treated with antithyroid drugs. The CDR3 in this case is CASSYGGLNRADEQYF. At the DNA level, the sequence is TGTGCCAGCAGTTACGGGGGGCTTAACCGAGCCGACGAGCAGTACTTC.